The TCR beta chain under discussion was sequenced for a study of type 1 regulatory T cells. Study at large: An in vitro protocol generated T-allo10, a Tr1-enriched, alloantigen-specific CD4 T cell product. General study findings and limits: Compared with non-type 1 regulatory T cells, type 1 regulatory T cells showed a more restricted TCR repertoire.

The V gene's germline CDR1 is SGHAT and CDR2 FQNNGV. CDR3 size: 13 residues. V was clipped by 5 bases and J by 7 bases, with 12 bases between them. This clonotype turned up a few times. The target antigen is unknown. TCRdb reprocessed the reads via MiXCR and lists one record per CDR3 protein. The sample carries about 62,000 distinct CDR3 sequences, over 50% recorded once. This chain connects TRBV11-2 to TRBJ2-4; maybe TRBD2 (6 bases). Sequencing used cultured non-Tr1 T cells, either the whole culture or a sorted T cell fraction (not recorded which). The sequence was collected from a human donor in good health. CDR3 sequence: CASSPGTFNIQYF. The CDR3 DNA follows: TGTGCCAGCAGCCCCGGGACTTTCAACATTCAGTACTTC.